This T cell receptor beta chain was documented in a study of T cells after yellow fever vaccination. The wider study: Preparation of the low-cell-number fractions used SMART-Seq v4 Ultra Low Input. Notes on the study in general: Abundant bulk-population clonotypes could contaminate the FACS-sorted repertoires. Boosting was followed by the reappearance of most primary-vaccination clones (approximately 95% CD4, about 90% CD8).

The CDR3 contains 15 residues. CDR1 SGHAT and CDR2 FQNNGV come from the germline V gene. Unmatched junction bases numbered 9, after V lost 3 bases and J lost 4 bases. Each CDR3 protein is one row after TCRdb ran MiXCR on the 5' RACE reads. The data show about 26,000 distinct CDR3 sequences, 5.5% seen once. This clonotype came up many times. Sequenced material: PBMCs, either bulk or a sorted T-cell subset (CD4+, CD8+, memory, or dextramer-sorted; not recorded which), taken 15 days after the yellow fever booster vaccination. V is TRBV11-2 and J is TRBJ2-7; 7 nucleotides match TRBD2. The sequence derives from a man aged 30 to 39 who received the YFV17D yellow fever vaccine. CDR3 in DNA: TGTGCCAGCAGCTTTTCCGGACTAGGGCGGTACGAGCAGTACTTC. As protein: CASSFSGLGRYEQYF.